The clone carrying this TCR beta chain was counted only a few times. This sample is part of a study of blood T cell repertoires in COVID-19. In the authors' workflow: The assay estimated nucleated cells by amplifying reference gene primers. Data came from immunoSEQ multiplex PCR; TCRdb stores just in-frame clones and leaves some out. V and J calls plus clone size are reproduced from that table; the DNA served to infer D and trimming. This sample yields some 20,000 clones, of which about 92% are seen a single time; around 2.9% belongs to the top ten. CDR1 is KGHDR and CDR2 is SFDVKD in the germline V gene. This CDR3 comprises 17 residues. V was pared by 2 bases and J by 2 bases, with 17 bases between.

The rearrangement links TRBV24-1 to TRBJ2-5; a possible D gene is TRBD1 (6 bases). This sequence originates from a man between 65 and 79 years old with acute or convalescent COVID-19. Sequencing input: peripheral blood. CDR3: CATSDSGQQRFQETQYF. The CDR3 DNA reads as TGTGCCACCAGTGATTCTGGACAGCAAAGATTTCAAGAGACCCAGTACTTC.